A single sample gave rise to the 25 T cell receptor beta chains below, sequenced in a study of cytomegalovirus exposure and HLA in healthy donors. Use of 60 Vbeta and 13 Jbeta primers characterized the PCR. The table came from immunoSEQ multiplex PCR; TCRdb's copy has only in-frame clones and leaves some out. The sample carries under 120,000 clones, 70% to 80% recorded once. The material sequenced was PBMCs. These receptors originate from a middle-aged woman in good health and CMV-seronegative.

Concerning this clone itself: This CDR3 is also generated by other DNA sequences in the sample. The chain carries TRBV18 and TRBJ1-1; 8 nucleotides agree with TRBD1. Per germline, CDR1 KGHSH and CDR2 LQKENI. With 3 bases clipped from V and 1 base from J, the junction kept 4 bases outside the gene matches. The CDR3 has 15 amino acids. The CDR3 region is CASSPPGQGNTEAFF. The CDR3 region has the DNA TGTGCCAGCTCACCGCCCGGACAGGGGAACACTGAAGCTTTCTTT.

This chain links TRBV29-1 with TRBJ2-3; the D gene is possibly TRBD2 (5 bases). CDR3 length: 15 amino acids. With 6 bases removed from V and 9 bases from J, the gap between germline ends came to 25 bases. CDR1 is SQVTM and CDR2 is ANQGSEA in the germline V gene. CDR3 region: CSVGEDSILQGTQYF. The CDR3 nucleotides are TGCAGCGTGGGAGAGGACTCAATCCTCCAAGGGACGCAGTATTTT.

The V and J genes are TRBV5-8 and TRBJ2-3, with a weak D call TRBD2 (5 bases). The CDR3 runs to 11 residues. The V gene lost 2 bases and the J gene lost 10 bases, with 8 bases spanning the gap. CDR1 and CDR2 from the germline V gene are SGHTS and YDEGEE. The CDR3 reads CASSFGVSQYF. CDR3 sequence (DNA): TGTGCCAGCAGCTTCGGGGTGTCGCAGTATTTT.

The chain uses TRBV28 and TRBJ2-4; possibly TRBD1 for D (5 bases). Deletions cut 7 bases from V and 2 bases from J, with 9 bases between. CDR3 length equals 13 residues. The germline CDR1 and CDR2 sequences are MDHEN and SYDVKM. The DNA for the CDR3 is TGTGCCAGCAAACAGGTGACCAAAAACATTCAGTACTTC. Its protein is CASKQVTKNIQYF. The full variable domain, in which reference TRBV28 and TRBJ2-4 provide the parts outside the CDR3, is DVKVTQSSRYLVKRTGEKVFLECVQDMDHENMFWYRQDPGLGLRLIYFSYDVKMKEKGDIPEGYSVSREKKERFSLILESASTNQTSMYLCASKQVTKNIQYFGAGTRLSVL.

This sequence joins TRBV5-4 and TRBJ2-5; 9 bases are shared with TRBD2. The V segment lost 4 bases and the J segment 5 bases; nucleotides outside the gene matches: 12. CDR3 length: 16 amino acids. The germline V gene encodes CDR1 SGHNT and CDR2 YYREEE (reference sequence). The CDR3 nucleotides are TGTGCCAGCAGCAATGGGCCGGCGGGGGGGCACGAGACCCAGTACTTC. Amino acid sequence: CASSNGPAGGHETQYF.

This rearrangement joins TRBV7-2 to TRBJ2-7; 13 positions agree with TRBD2. This CDR3 contains 16 residues. Germline lookup yields CDR1 SGHTA and CDR2 FQGNSA. With 5 bases clipped from V and 4 bases from J, the junction kept 8 bases outside the gene matches. The CDR3 is CASSPDGLAGAYEQYF. The CDR3 region has the DNA TGTGCCAGCAGCCCCGACGGACTAGCGGGAGCTTACGAGCAGTACTTC.

In this sample, this clone turned up a few times. V gene TRBV10-3 combines with J gene TRBJ1-4, with 8 nucleotides matching TRBD1. Germline V gene sequence: CDR1 ENHRY, CDR2 SYGVKD. Trimming removed 3 bases from V and 7 bases from J; junction bases left unmatched: 1. The CDR3 runs to 13 residues. The CDR3 loop is CAISDGQGEKLFF. The CDR3 DNA sequence: TGTGCCATCAGTGATGGACAGGGTGAAAAACTGTTTTTT.

The chain has TRBV7-2 and TRBJ2-3, with TRBD2 as a possible D gene (5 bases). This CDR3 comprises 15 residues. The V gene's germline CDR1 is SGHTA and CDR2 FQGNSA. Between the trimmed V and J ends, which lost 2 bases and 2 bases, there was a span of 11 bases. CDR3 protein: CASSLRLADTDTQYF. The DNA of the CDR3 is TGTGCCAGCAGCTTAAGGCTAGCAGACACAGATACGCAGTATTTT. The full variable domain, rest sourced from reference TRBV7-2 and TRBJ2-3, is GAGVSQSPSNKVTEKGKDVELRCDPISGHTALYWYRQSLGQGLEFLIYFQGNSAPDKSGLPSDRFSAERTGGSVSTLTIQRTQQEDSAVYLCASSLRLADTDTQYFGPGTRLTVL.

This rearrangement joins TRBV7-2 to TRBJ2-2; D gene ambiguous. Trimming took 5 bases from V and 8 from J, leaving 24 bases between them. The CDR3 consists of 17 residues. Germline V gene data show CDR1 as SGHTA and CDR2 as FQGNSA. In nucleotides, the CDR3 is TGTGCCAGCAGCCCCGTTCTCGGCGAGGTCGGGTTAGGGGAGCTGTTTTTT. Protein: CASSPVLGEVGLGELFF.

This clone appeared a few times. The rearrangement links TRBV5-1 to TRBJ2-1, with 10 nucleotides matching TRBD2. The CDR3 is 18 residues long. V shed 1 base and J 0 bases; nucleotides not matched to a gene: 7. Germline CDR1 is SGHRS and CDR2 is YFSETQ. The CDR3 region is CASSLQASGRVSYNEQFF. CDR3 DNA: TGCGCCAGCAGCTTGCAGGCTAGCGGGAGAGTCTCCTACAATGAGCAGTTCTTC.

The chain joins TRBV29-1 to TRBJ2-7, with D possibly being TRBD2 (5 bases). V was trimmed by 5 bases and J by 0 bases, leaving 8 bases between them. CDR1 SQVTM and CDR2 ANQGSEA come from the germline V gene. This CDR3 contains 12 residues. The CDR3 is CSVITSSYEQYF. CDR3 nucleotide sequence: TGCAGCGTTATAACTAGCTCCTACGAGCAGTACTTC.

The rearrangement links TRBV10-1 to TRBJ2-1, with a possible D match to TRBD2 (6 bases). The length of the CDR3 is 16 residues. Germline lookup yields CDR1 WNHNN and CDR2 SYGVQD (reference sequence). V was cut by 3 bases and J by 6 bases, with 18 bases left in between. CDR3 DNA sequence: TGCGCCAGCAGTGATGGGCGGGAACCGCATCCCAATGAGCAGTTCTTC. Its translation is CASSDGREPHPNEQFF.

The chain combines TRBV19 with TRBJ1-1; 9 nucleotides line up with TRBD1. This CDR3 contains 15 residues. Trimming took 3 bases from V and 8 from J; bases not matched to a gene: 10. The germline gives CDR1 LNHDA, CDR2 SQIVND (reference sequence). The chain's CDR3 is CASSIGRQGTGEAFF. As DNA, the CDR3 is TGTGCCAGTAGTATCGGAAGACAGGGGACAGGGGAAGCTTTCTTT.

The chain couples TRBV30 to TRBJ2-3, with D possibly matching TRBD1 (5 bases). The germline V and J ends were trimmed by 8 bases and 2 bases, with 14 bases remaining between them. There are 13 residues in the CDR3. Germline CDR1 reads GTSNPN; CDR2 reads SVGIG (reference sequence). The DNA of the CDR3 is TGTGCCAGCAGGGAACTAAACACAGATACGCAGTATTTT. This codes for CASRELNTDTQYF.

The count of this clone is one. Sequence at one end of the junction differs from germline and may be a read error. The gene calls are TRBV5-1 and TRBJ2-5; 7 nucleotides agree with TRBD1. Germline assignment: CDR1 SGHRS and CDR2 YFSETQ. CDR3 length: 16 residues. CDR3 sequence: CASSLAIGGATEAQYF. In DNA, the CDR3 is TGCGCCAGCAGCTTGGCGATAGGGGGCGCAACAGAGGCCCAGTACTTC.

The rearrangement links TRBV7-2 to TRBJ2-2; TRBD2 agrees at 11 bases. V dropped 4 bases and J dropped 3; count of bases not matched to a gene: 1. Germline CDR1 and CDR2: SGHTA and FQGNSA. The CDR3 has 15 amino acids. This chain's CDR3 is CASSSTSGDTGELFF. The CDR3 bases are TGTGCCAGCAGCTCGACTAGCGGGGACACCGGGGAGCTGTTTTTT.

The chain employs TRBV5-1 and TRBJ2-5; 11 nucleotides align to TRBD2. From germline, CDR1 is SGHRS and CDR2 YFSETQ. The CDR3 is 14 residues long. With V trimmed by 1 base and J by 5 bases, 1 base remained unmatched. CDR3 region: CASSLRLAGETQYF. The CDR3 bases are TGCGCCAGCAGCTTGCGACTAGCGGGGGAGACCCAGTACTTC.

This chain links TRBV30 with TRBJ1-2; 7 bases agree with TRBD1. The junction had 2 bases not matched to a gene; V was cut back by 4 bases and J by 3 bases. Germline V CDR1 and CDR2: GTSNPN, SVGIG (reference sequence). The length of the CDR3 is 12 residues. CDR3 coding DNA: TGTGCCTGGACAGGGGGAGACTATGGCTACACCTTC. This gives the protein CAWTGGDYGYTF.

The V and J genes are TRBV5-8 and TRBJ2-5; TRBD2 agrees at 13 bases. CDR1 is SGHTS and CDR2 is YDEGEE in the germline V gene. The CDR3 sequence is 16 residues long. V lost 3 bases to trimming and J lost 2 bases; unmatched junction nucleotides: 4. The CDR3 reads CASSWGTSGIQETQYF. Written as DNA, the CDR3 is TGTGCCAGCAGCTGGGGGACTAGCGGGATTCAAGAGACCCAGTACTTC.

This clone turned up a few times. The chain uses TRBV29-1 and TRBJ2-1, with TRBD2 matching over 9 bases. Per the germline V gene, CDR1 is SQVTM and CDR2 is ANQGSEA. V lost 6 bases, J lost 3 bases, and 15 bases stayed unmatched. The CDR3 totals 17 residues. CDR3 residues: CSVRRLAGWGGYNEQFF. The DNA of the CDR3 is TGCAGCGTGAGAAGGCTAGCGGGGTGGGGGGGCTACAATGAGCAGTTCTTC.

The chain combines TRBV7-9 with TRBJ2-3; D ambiguous. The CDR3 consists of 16 residues. Germline lookup yields CDR1 SEHNR and CDR2 FQNEAQ (reference sequence). V was trimmed by 4 bases and J by 0 bases, leaving 14 bases between them. The CDR3 region has the DNA TGTGCCAGCAGCTCCCCCCGGCGGAGAAGCACAGATACGCAGTATTTT. This translates into CASSSPRRRSTDTQYF.

The chain uses TRBV19 and TRBJ2-7; D uncertain. The germline V gene has CDR1 LNHDA and CDR2 SQIVND (reference sequence). CDR3 length equals 15 residues. Between the trimmed V and J ends, which lost 3 bases and 2 bases, there was a span of 14 bases. CDR3 DNA sequence: TGTGCCAGTAGTATTGGAACAGCCTCAACCTACGAGCAGTACTTC. Its protein is CASSIGTASTYEQYF. The full variable domain, in which reference TRBV19 and TRBJ2-7 provide the parts outside the CDR3, is DGGITQSPKYLFRKEGQNVTLSCEQNLNHDAMYWYRQDPGQGLRLIYYSQIVNDFQKGDIAEGYSVSREKKESFPLTVTSAQKNPTAFYLCASSIGTASTYEQYFGPGTRLTVT.

The genes are TRBV28 and TRBJ2-2, with TRBD1 matching over 8 bases. The germline gives CDR1 MDHEN, CDR2 SYDVKM. V was clipped by 6 bases and J by 3 bases; unmatched bases: 9. There are 16 residues in the CDR3. The CDR3 bases are TGTGCCAGCAGCGTCGGACAGGGAATCGACACCGGGGAGCTGTTTTTT. Translated, it gives CASSVGQGIDTGELFF.

V gene TRBV7-9 combines with J gene TRBJ2-5, with a weak D call TRBD1 (6 bases). CDR3 length: 16 amino acids. Trimming took off 1 base at V and 1 base at J, with 13 bases between the two ends. Germline V gene sequence: CDR1 SEHNR, CDR2 FQNEAQ (reference sequence). The DNA of the CDR3 is TGTGCCAGCAGCTTAGTTGGGAGAGGGGGCCAAGAGACCCAGTACTTC. Translating gives CASSLVGRGGQETQYF.

V is TRBV15 and J is TRBJ1-4; a weak D match, TRBD1 (5 bases). Germline CDR1 and CDR2: LNHNV and YYDKDF (reference sequence). This CDR3 is 13 amino acids long. V lost 8 bases to trimming and J lost 5 bases, with 12 bases between them. The CDR3 DNA is TGTGCCACCGCGGCAGGGCAGAATGAAAAACTGTTTTTT. It translates to CATAAGQNEKLFF. Drawing the rest from reference TRBV15 and TRBJ1-4, the complete variable domain is DAMVIQNPRYQVTQFGKPVTLSCSQTLNHNVMYWYQQKSSQAPKLLFHYYDKDFNNEADTPDNFQSRRPNTSFCFLDIRSPGLGDTAMYLCATAAGQNEKLFFGSGTQLSVL.